This TCR beta chain was captured by sequencing in a study of post-analysis software for immune sequencing data. Study-wide results and limits: By F measure, samples from a shared preparation batch strongly co-clustered. Controls showed significantly higher normalized Chao1 diversity than did multiple sclerosis patients. The study found TRBV5-6, TRBV5-1 and TRBV20-1 among four to six TRBV segments more frequent in patients than controls.

Unique-molecular-identifier-tagged TCR beta cDNA libraries were used. Once roughly 0.85 to 11 million T cells were used, roughly 0.5 million cDNA molecules resulted. TCRdb recomputed calls from the PCR reads with MiXCR, one row per CDR3 protein. The sample shows roughly 870,000 distinct CDR3 sequences, approximately 53% of them seen only once. With regard to this clonotype: The target antigen is unknown.

The CDR3 totals 10 residues. With 5 bases removed from V and 5 bases from J, the gap between germline ends came to 6 bases. Germline V gene data show CDR1 as SQVTM and CDR2 as ANQGSEA. The chain employs TRBV29-1 and TRBJ2-5; no reliable D call. The sequencing sample was made of blood. This sequence originates from a girl between 5 and 17 years old with multiple sclerosis. The CDR3 sequence: CSVLRETQYF. In nucleotides, the CDR3 is TGCAGCGTTCTAAGGGAGACCCAGTACTTC.